This T cell receptor beta chain was sequenced during a study of neurological immune-mediated disorders. Regarding this clonotype: Antigen unknown.

TCRdb analysed the 5' RACE reads with MiXCR anew, one entry per CDR3 protein. Among some 22,000 distinct CDR3 sequences listed, 17% were seen once. Overall study results and limits: No sharing of CDR3 amino acid sequences was observed among expanded clones across subjects, suggesting private repertoires in all groups.

The sorted libraries involved the use of about 1 million CD4+ or CD8+ T cells. CDR3 length equals 15 residues. Per germline, CDR1 MGHRA and CDR2 YSYEKL. V was clipped by 6 bases and J by 4 bases, with 15 bases between them. Sequences were obtained from CD8+ T cells from blood. The receptor's source is a woman aged 18-35 years with multiple sclerosis. This chain joins TRBV4-1 and TRBJ2-2; D may be TRBD1 (5 bases). The CDR3 DNA follows: TGCGCCAGCAGTTCCTTCCAGGGTGGCACCGGGGAGCTGTTTTTT. Translation: CASSSFQGGTGELFF.